This is a list of T cell receptor beta chains from one sample in a study of OX40 agonist ivuxolimab in advanced cancers. The data were produced by immunoSEQ multiplex PCR, yet TCRdb's version contains in-frame clones alone and is incomplete. Counted here are 58,000 or so clones, over 80% occurring once; the ten biggest clones make up approximately 4.5%. Specimen: CD4+ or CD8+ T cells sorted from blood, collected in a trial of the OX40 agonist ivuxolimab. These receptors were obtained from an adult with an advanced solid tumor such as melanoma, head and neck, liver or kidney cancer. The conserved cysteine and the conserved F or W are not part of the CDR3 here. The order of the fields is J gene, V gene, CDR3 protein.

J: TRBJ1-1
V: TRBV2
CDR3: ASGPLRGGTEAF

J: TRBJ2-1
V: TRBV2
CDR3: ASSESLAGAGEQF

J: TRBJ2-3
V: TRBV6-1
CDR3: ASSEQRLAIDTQY

J: TRBJ2-3
V: TRBV9
CDR3: ASSRDVGGRAYFDTQY

J: TRBJ2-3
V: TRBV7-9
CDR3: ASSLELGTQY

J: TRBJ2-2
V: TRBV6-4
CDR3: ASSWTGLHGGELF

J: TRBJ2-6
V: TRBV9
CDR3: ASSAGTGYSSGANVLT

J: TRBJ2-5
V: TRBV18
CDR3: ASSPTEFGETQY

J: TRBJ2-7
V: TRBV18
CDR3: ASSPPTSGTYEQY

J: TRBJ2-1
V: TRBV5-1
CDR3: ASSLWDRSPNEQF

J: TRBJ2-7
V: TRBV15
CDR3: ATSRGGETYEQY

J: TRBJ2-7
V: TRBV10-3
CDR3: AISGEGSYEQY

J: TRBJ1-4
V: TRBV27
CDR3: ASTLMYNSNEKLF

J: TRBJ1-4
V: TRBV27
CDR3: ASSQGTKLF

J: TRBJ1-2
V: TRBV21-1
CDR3: ASWGIYGYT

J: TRBJ1-1
V: TRBV5-1
CDR3: ASSLQTGQRNTEAF

J: TRBJ2-3
V: TRBV11-1
CDR3: ASSPFADTQY

J: TRBJ1-4
V: TRBV7-9
CDR3: ASSSWTGGLTNEKLF

J: NA
V: TRBV14
CDR3: ASSQGRSEQY

J: TRBJ1-6
V: TRBV21-1
CDR3: ASSKDDRARNSPLH

J: TRBJ2-1
V: TRBV12-5
CDR3: ASGLAVTDYVYNEQF

J: TRBJ2-7
V: TRBV10-3
CDR3: AISGTGDEQY

J: TRBJ1-1
V: TRBV4-1
CDR3: ASSQPLFRDTEAF

J: TRBJ2-1
V: TRBV27
CDR3: ASTRGSSYNEQF

J: TRBJ2-7
V: TRBV6-6
CDR3: ASNTPGGSEQY

J: NA
V: TRBV7-9
CDR3: ASSPTGFEQY

J: TRBJ1-4
V: TRBV19
CDR3: ASSKQGARGSDEKLF

J: TRBJ2-1
V: TRBV19
CDR3: ASSTQGPNEQF

J: TRBJ1-4
V: TRBV6-5
CDR3: ASSYSGEGAGEKLF

J: TRBJ2-1
V: TRBV27
CDR3: ASSFFGRAYNEQF

J: TRBJ1-6
V: TRBV7-3
CDR3: ARPGGASPLH

J: TRBJ2-7
V: TRBV10-3
CDR3: AISESPPRYEQY

J: TRBJ2-2
V: TRBV10-3
CDR3: AIRDRDTGELF

J: TRBJ1-1
V: TRBV5-4
CDR3: ASSFSPQGAGDTEAF

J: TRBJ1-5
V: TRBV18
CDR3: ASSPSDSRNQPQH

J: TRBJ2-7
V: TRBV6-5
CDR3: ASSYSRTGSSYEQY

J: TRBJ2-7
V: TRBV6-1
CDR3: ASSEPARGGDYEQY

J: TRBJ1-6
V: TRBV2
CDR3: ASSERAGNSPLH

J: TRBJ2-3
V: TRBV9
CDR3: ASSVGFSGGTDTQY

J: TRBJ1-5
V: TRBV4-1
CDR3: ASSRDRDNQPQH

J: TRBJ1-1
V: TRBV21-1
CDR3: ASSKVSRGAYTEAF

J: TRBJ1-4
V: TRBV19
CDR3: ASSFGQGATNEKLF

J: TRBJ2-5
V: TRBV19
CDR3: ASSMTSSETQY

J: TRBJ2-1
V: TRBV19
CDR3: ASSIGRQWVSYNEQF

J: TRBJ1-4
V: TRBV19
CDR3: ASSRDKLEKLF

J: TRBJ2-5
V: TRBV5-8
CDR3: ASSAGQGTGRQETQY

J: TRBJ2-7
V: TRBV10-2
CDR3: ASSDPPWSEQY

J: TRBJ2-3
V: TRBV30
CDR3: AWSPGTGRTDTQY